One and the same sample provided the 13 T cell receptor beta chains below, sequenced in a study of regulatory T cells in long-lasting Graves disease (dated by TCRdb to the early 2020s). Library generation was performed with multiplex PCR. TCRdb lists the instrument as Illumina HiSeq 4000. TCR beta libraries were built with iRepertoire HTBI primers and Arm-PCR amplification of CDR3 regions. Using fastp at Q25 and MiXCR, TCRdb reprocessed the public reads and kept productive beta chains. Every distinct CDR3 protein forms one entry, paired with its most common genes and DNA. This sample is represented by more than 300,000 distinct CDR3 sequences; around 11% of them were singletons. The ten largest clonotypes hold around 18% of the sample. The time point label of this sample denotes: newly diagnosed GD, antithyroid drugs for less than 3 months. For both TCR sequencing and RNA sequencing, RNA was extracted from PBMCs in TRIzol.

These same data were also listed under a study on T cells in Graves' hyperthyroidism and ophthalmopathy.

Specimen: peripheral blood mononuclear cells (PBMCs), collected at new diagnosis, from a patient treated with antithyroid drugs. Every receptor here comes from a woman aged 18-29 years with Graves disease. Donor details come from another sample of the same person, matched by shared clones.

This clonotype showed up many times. CDR3 sequence: CASSLARAGHYGYTF. For the CDR3, the DNA is TGTGCCAGCAGCTTGGCACGGGCGGGGCACTATGGCTACACCTTC. The J gene is TRBJ1-2, the V gene TRBV5-8, with D tentatively TRBD1 (5 bases). The V gene lost 0 bases and the J gene lost 3 bases, with 12 bases spanning the gap. CDR1 is SGHTS and CDR2 is YDEGEE in the germline V gene. The CDR3 is 15 residues long. Filled out from reference TRBV5-8 and TRBJ1-2, the complete variable domain reads EAGVTQSPTHLIKTRGQQATLRCSPISGHTSVYWYQQALGLGLQFLLWYDEGEERNRGNFPPRFSGRQFPNYSSELNVNALELEDSALYLCASSLARAGHYGYTFGSGTRLTVV.

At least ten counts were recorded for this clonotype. DNA of the CDR3: TGTGCCAGCAGTGCCGTGAGTTTTTTGGGAACGACTTACGAGCAGTACTTC. Protein sequence: CASSAVSFLGTTYEQYF. The V call is TRBV28, the J call TRBJ2-7; D unresolved. Trimming took off 5 bases at V and 4 bases at J, with 24 bases between the two ends. This CDR3 has 17 residues. CDR1 is MDHEN and CDR2 is SYDVKM in the germline V gene.

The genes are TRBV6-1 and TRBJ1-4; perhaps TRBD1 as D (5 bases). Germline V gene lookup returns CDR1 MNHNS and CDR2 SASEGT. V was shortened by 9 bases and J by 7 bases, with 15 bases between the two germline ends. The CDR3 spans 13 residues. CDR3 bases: TGTGCCAGTTTTACAGGAGGCTCTGAAAAACTGTTTTTT. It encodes CASFTGGSEKLFF.

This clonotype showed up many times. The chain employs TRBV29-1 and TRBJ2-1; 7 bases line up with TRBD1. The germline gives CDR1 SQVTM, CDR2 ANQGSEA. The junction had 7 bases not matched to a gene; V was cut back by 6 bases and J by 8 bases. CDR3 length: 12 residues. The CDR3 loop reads CSVTRQGDEQFF. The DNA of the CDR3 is TGCAGCGTGACCCGACAGGGCGATGAGCAGTTCTTC.

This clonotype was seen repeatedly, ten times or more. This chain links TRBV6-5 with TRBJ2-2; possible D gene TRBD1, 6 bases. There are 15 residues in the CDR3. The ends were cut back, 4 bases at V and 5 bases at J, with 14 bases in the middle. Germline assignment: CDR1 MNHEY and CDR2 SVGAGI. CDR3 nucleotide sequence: TGTGCCAGCAGTTTCCGTACAGGGCGAACCGGGGAGCTGTTTTTT. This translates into CASSFRTGRTGELFF.

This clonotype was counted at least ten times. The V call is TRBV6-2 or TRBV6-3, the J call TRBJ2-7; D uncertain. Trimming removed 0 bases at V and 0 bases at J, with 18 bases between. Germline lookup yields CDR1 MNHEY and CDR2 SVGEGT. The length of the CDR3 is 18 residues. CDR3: CASSYSMSRATSSYEQYV. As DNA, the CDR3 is TGTGCCAGCAGTTACTCGATGTCCCGGGCCACGAGCTCCTACGAGCAGTACGTC.

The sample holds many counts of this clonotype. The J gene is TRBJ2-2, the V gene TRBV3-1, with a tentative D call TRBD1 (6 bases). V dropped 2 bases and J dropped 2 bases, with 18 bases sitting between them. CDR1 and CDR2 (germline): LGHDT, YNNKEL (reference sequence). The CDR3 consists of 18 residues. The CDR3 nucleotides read TGTGCCAGCAGCCAACTGCGCGACAGGACGGGAAACACCGGGGAGCTGTTTTTT. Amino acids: CASSQLRDRTGNTGELFF.

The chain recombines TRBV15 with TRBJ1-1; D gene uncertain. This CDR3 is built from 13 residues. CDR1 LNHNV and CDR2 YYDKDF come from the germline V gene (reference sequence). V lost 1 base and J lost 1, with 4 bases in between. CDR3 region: CATSRGANTEAFF. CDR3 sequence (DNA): TGTGCCACCAGCAGAGGGGCGAACACTGAAGCTTTCTTT. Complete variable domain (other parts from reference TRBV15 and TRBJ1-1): DAMVIQNPRYQVTQFGKPVTLSCSQTLNHNVMYWYQQKSSQAPKLLFHYYDKDFNNEADTPDNFQSRRPNTSFCFLDIRSPGLGDTAMYLCATSRGANTEAFFGQGTRLTVV.

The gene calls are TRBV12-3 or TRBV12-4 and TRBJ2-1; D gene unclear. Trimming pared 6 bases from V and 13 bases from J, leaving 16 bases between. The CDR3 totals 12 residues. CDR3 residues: CASRRLGPKQFF. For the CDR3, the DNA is TGTGCCAGCAGGCGCCTCGGACCGAAACAGTTCTTC.

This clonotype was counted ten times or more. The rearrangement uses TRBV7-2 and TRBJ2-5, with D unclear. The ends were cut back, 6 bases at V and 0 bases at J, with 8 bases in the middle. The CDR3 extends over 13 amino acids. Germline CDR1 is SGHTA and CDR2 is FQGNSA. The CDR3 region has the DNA TGTGCCAGCAGTACTGAGTACCAAGAGACCCAGTACTTC. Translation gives CASSTEYQETQYF.

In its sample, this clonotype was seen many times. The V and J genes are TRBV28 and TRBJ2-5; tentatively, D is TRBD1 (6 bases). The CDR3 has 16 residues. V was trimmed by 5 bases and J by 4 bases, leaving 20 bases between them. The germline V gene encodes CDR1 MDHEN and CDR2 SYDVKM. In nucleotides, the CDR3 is TGTGCCAGCAGTCCGGGCTCGGGACACCCGTTAGAGACCCAGTACTTC. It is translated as CASSPGSGHPLETQYF.

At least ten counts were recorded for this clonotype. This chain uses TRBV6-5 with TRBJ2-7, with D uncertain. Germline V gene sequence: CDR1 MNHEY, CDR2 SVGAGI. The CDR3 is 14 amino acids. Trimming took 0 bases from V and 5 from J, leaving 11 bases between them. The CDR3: CASSYSNFRDEQYF. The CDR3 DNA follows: TGTGCCAGCAGTTACTCGAATTTTCGTGACGAGCAGTACTTC.

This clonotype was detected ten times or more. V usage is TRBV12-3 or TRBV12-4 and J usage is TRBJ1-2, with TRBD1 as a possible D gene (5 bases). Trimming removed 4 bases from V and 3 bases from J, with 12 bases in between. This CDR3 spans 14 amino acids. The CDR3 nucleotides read TGTGCCAGCAGTTCCGGGGCGCTCGACTATGGCTACACCTTC. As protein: CASSSGALDYGYTF.